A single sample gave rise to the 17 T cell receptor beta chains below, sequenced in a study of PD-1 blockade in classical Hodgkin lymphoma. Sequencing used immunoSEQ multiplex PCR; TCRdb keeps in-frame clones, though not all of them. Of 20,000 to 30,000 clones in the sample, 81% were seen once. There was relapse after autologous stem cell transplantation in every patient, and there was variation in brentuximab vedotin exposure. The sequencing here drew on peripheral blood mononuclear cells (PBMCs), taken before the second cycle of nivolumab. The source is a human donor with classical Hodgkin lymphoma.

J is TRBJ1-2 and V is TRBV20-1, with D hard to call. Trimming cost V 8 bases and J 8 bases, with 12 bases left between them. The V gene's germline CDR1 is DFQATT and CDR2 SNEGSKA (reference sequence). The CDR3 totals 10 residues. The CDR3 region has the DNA TGCAGTACGGATCACCGGGGCTACACCTTC. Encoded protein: CSTDHRGYTF.

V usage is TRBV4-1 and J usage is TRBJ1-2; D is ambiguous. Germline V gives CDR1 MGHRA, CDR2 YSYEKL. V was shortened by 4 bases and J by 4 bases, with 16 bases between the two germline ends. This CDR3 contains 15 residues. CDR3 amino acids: CASSLPERVGYGYTF. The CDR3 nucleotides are TGCGCCAGCAGCCTCCCAGAACGGGTCGGCTATGGCTACACCTTC.

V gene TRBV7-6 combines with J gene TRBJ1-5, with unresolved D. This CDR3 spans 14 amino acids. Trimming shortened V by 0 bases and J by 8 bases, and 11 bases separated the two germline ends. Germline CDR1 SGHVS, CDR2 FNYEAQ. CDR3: CASSLAAANEPQHF. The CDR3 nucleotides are TGTGCCAGCAGCTTAGCAGCAGCCAACGAGCCCCAGCATTTT.

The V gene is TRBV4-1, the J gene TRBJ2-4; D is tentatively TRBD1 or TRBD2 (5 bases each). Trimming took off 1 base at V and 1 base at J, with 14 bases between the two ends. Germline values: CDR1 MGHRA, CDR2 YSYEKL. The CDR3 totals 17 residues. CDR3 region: CASSQGETREAKNIQYF. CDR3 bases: TGCGCCAGCAGCCAAGGCGAGACCAGGGAGGCCAAAAACATTCAGTACTTC.

The CDR3 DNA reads as TGTGCCAGCAGCCAGGGTGCCCGAGCCAAAAACATTCAGTACTTC. Residues: CASSQGARAKNIQYF. The chain couples TRBV6-5 to TRBJ2-4; D might be TRBD1 (5 bases). The germline V gene has CDR1 MNHEY and CDR2 SVGAGI. V was trimmed by 6 bases and J by 0 bases, leaving 12 bases between them. This CDR3 is 15 amino acids long.

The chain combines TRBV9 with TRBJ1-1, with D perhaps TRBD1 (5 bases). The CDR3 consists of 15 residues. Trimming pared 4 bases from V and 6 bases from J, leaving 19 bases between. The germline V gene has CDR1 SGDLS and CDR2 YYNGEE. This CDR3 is CASSPRLTAKSEAFF. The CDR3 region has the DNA TGTGCCAGCAGCCCCCGCTTGACAGCGAAGTCTGAAGCTTTCTTT. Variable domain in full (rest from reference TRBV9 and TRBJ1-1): DSGVTQTPKHLITATGQRVTLRCSPRSGDLSVYWYQQSLDQGLQFLIQYYNGEERAKGNILERFSAQQFPDLHSELNLSSLELGDSALYFCASSPRLTAKSEAFFGQGTRLTVV.

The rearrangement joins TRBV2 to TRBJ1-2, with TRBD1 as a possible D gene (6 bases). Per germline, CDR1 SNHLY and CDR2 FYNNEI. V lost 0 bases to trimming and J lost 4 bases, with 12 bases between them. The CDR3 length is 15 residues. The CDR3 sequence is CASSEAEGVPYGYTF. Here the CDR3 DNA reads TGTGCCAGCAGTGAAGCTGAGGGGGTGCCCTATGGCTACACCTTC.

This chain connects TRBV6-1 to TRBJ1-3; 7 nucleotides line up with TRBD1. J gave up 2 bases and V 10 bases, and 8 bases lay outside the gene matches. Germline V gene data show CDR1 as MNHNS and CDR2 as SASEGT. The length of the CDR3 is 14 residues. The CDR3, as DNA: TGTGCCACCTTTTTGACAGGGACTGGAAACACCATATATTTT. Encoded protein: CATFLTGTGNTIYF.

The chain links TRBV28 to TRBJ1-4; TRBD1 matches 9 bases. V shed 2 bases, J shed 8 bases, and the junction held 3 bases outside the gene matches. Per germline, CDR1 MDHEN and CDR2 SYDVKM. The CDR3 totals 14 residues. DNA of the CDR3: TGTGCCAGCAGTTTAACAGGGACAGGGGAAAAACTGTTTTTT. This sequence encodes CASSLTGTGEKLFF.

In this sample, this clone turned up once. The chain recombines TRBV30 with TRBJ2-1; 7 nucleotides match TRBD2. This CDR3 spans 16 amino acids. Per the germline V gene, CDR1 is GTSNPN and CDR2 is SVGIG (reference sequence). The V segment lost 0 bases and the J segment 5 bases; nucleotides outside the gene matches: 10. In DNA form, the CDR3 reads TGTGCCTGGAGTGTAAATATCGGGGGGACCCACAATGAGCAGTTCTTC. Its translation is CAWSVNIGGTHNEQFF.

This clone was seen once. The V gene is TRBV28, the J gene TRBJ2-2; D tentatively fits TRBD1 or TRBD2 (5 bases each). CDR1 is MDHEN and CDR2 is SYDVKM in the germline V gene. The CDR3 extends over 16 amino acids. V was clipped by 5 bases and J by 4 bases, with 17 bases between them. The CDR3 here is CASSIPGTSGTGELFF. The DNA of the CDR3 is TGTGCCAGCAGTATCCCCGGGACCTCAGGCACCGGGGAGCTGTTTTTT.

The CDR3 protein is CASSRIGQDLLETQYF. CDR3 bases: TGTGCCAGCAGCCGAATCGGACAGGACCTTTTAGAGACCCAGTACTTC. The rearrangement links TRBV5-6 to TRBJ2-5; 7 bases line up with TRBD1. V lost 4 bases to trimming and J lost 4 bases; unmatched junction nucleotides: 13. Germline V gene data show CDR1 as SGHDT and CDR2 as YYEEEE. The CDR3 is made up of 16 amino acids.

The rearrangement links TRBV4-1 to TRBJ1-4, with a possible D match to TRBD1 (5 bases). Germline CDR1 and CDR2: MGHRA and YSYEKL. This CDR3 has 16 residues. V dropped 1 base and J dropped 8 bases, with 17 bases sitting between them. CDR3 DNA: TGCGCCAGCAGCCAAGGGGGGTGGCCAGGGTCAGAAAAACTGTTTTTT. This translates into CASSQGGWPGSEKLFF.

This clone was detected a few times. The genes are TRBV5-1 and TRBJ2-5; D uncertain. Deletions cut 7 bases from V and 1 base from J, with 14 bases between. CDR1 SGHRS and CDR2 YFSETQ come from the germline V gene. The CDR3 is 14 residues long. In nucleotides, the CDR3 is TGCGCCAGCGCCCCTGGGCGTATCCAAGAGACCCAGTACTTC. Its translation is CASAPGRIQETQYF.

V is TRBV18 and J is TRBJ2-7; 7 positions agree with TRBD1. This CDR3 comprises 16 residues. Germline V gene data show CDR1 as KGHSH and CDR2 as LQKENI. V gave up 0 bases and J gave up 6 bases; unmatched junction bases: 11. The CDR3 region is CASSPPTTGFQGEQYF. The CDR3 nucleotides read TGTGCCAGCTCACCACCGACGACAGGGTTTCAGGGCGAGCAGTACTTC.

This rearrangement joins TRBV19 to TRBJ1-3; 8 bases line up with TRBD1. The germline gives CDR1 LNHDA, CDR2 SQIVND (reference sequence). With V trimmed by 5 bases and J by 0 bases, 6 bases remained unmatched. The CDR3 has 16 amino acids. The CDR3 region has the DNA TGTGCCAGTAGTCCAACCGGACAGGGCTCTGGAAACACCATATATTTT. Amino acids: CASSPTGQGSGNTIYF. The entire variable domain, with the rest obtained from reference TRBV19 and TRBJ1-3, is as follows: DGGITQSPKYLFRKEGQNVTLSCEQNLNHDAMYWYRQDPGQGLRLIYYSQIVNDFQKGDIAEGYSVSREKKESFPLTVTSAQKNPTAFYLCASSPTGQGSGNTIYFGEGSWLTVV.

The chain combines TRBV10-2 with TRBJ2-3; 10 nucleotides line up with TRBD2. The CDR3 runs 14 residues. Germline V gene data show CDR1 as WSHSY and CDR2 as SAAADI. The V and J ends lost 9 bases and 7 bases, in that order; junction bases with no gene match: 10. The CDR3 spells CASSSGGELYTQYF. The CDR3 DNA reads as TGCGCCAGTTCAAGCGGGGGGGAATTATATACGCAGTATTTT.